The present T cell receptor (beta chain) was sequenced within a study of metastatic and nonmetastatic thyroid tumors. In the study overall: Patients with malignant and benign thyroid disease provided blood and tumor or nodule tissue, whose repertoires were compared.

Using MiXCR, TCRdb reanalyzed the PCR reads. The table records about 70,000 clones, more than 15% of them present only once. Until they underwent thyroid surgery, no patient had received any treatment. This clone turned up a few times. The TCR originated in a female donor with papillary thyroid cancer or a benign thyroid nodule (not recorded which). Some clones in this sample may be carry-over from other donors' samples. The sample comprised blood.

The CDR3 sequence: CASTPGLDNQPQHF. CDR3 coding DNA: TGTGCCAGTACTCCGGGACTGGACAATCAGCCCCAGCATTTT. The V gene is TRBV19, the J gene TRBJ1-5, with TRBD1 as a possible D gene (5 bases). The CDR3 is 14 amino acids. The V gene lost 7 bases and the J gene lost 3 bases, with 13 bases spanning the gap. The germline V gene has CDR1 LNHDA and CDR2 SQIVND (reference sequence).